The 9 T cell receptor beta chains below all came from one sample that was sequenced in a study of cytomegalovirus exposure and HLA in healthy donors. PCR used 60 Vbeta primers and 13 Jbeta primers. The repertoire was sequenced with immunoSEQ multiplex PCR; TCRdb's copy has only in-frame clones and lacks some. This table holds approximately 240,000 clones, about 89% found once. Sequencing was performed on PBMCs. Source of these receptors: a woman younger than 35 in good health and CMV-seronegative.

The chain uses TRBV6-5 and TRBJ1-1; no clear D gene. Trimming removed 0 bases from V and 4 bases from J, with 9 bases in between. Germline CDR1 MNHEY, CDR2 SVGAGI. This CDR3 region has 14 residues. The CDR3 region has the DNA TGTGCCAGCAGTTACTCGGCTGGCCCCACTGAAGCTTTCTTT. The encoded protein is CASSYSAGPTEAFF.

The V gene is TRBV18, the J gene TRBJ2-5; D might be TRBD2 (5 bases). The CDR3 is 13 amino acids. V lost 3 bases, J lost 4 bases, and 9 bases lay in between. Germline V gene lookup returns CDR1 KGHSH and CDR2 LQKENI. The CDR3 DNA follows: TGTGCCAGCTCACCCGGTGAGGGAGAGACCCAGTACTTC. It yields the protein CASSPGEGETQYF.

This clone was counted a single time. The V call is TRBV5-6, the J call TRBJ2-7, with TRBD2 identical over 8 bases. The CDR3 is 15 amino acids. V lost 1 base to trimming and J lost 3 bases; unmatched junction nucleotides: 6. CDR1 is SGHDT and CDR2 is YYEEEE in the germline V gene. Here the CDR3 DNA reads TGTGCCAGCAGCTTGAACCGGGGGGGCATCTACGAGCAGTACTTC. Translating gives CASSLNRGGIYEQYF.

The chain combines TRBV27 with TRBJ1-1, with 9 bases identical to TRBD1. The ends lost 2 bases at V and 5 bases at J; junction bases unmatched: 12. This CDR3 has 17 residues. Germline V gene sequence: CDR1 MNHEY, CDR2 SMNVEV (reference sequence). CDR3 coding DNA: TGTGCCAGCAGTTTAAGGGGGGGACAGGGAGGGTTTACTGAAGCTTTCTTT. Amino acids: CASSLRGGQGGFTEAFF.

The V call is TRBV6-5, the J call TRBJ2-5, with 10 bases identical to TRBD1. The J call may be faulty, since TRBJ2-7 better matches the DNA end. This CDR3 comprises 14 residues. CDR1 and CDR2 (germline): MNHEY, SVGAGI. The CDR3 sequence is CASSGDRGVHEQYF. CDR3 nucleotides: TGTGCCAGCAGTGGGGACAGGGGAGTCCACGAGCAGTACTTC.

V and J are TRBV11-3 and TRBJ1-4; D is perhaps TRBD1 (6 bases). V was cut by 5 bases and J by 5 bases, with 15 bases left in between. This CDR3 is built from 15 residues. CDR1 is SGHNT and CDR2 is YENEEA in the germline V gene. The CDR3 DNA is TGTGCCAGCAGCGCCGAGGGAAGGGGGAATGAAAAACTGTTTTTT. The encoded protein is CASSAEGRGNEKLFF.

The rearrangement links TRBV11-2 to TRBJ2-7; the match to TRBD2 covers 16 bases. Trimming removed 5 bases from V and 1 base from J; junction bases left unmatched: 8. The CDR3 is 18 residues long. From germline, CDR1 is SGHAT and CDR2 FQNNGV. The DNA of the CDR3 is TGTGCCAGCAGCCCGCCGGGACTAGCGGGGGGGAGGTCCTACGAGCAGTACTTC. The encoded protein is CASSPPGLAGGRSYEQYF.

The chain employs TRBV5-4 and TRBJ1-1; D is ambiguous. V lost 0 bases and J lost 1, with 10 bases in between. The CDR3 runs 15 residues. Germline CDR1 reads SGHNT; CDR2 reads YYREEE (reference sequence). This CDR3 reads CASSLAQRGNTEAFF. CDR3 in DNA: TGTGCCAGCAGCTTGGCCCAACGAGGGAACACTGAAGCTTTCTTT. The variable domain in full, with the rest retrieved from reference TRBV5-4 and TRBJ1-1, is ETGVTQSPTHLIKTRGQQVTLRCSSQSGHNTVSWYQQALGQGPQFIFQYYREEENGRGNFPPRFSGLQFPNYSSELNVNALELDDSALYLCASSLAQRGNTEAFFGQGTRLTVV.

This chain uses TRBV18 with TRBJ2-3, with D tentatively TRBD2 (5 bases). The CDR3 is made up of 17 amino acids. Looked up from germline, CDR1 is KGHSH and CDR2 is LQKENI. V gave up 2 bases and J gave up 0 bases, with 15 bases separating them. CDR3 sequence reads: CASSPVISSGSTDTQYF. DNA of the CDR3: TGTGCCAGCTCACCAGTGATTTCCAGCGGTAGCACAGATACGCAGTATTTT. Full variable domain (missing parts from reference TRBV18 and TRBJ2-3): NAGVMQNPRHLVRRRGQEARLRCSPMKGHSHVYWYRQLPEEGLKFMVYLQKENIIDESGMPKERFSAEFPKEGPSILRIQQVVRGDSAAYFCASSPVISSGSTDTQYFGPGTRLTVL.